These T cell receptor beta chains were read from a single sample in a study of shared clonotypes between healthy human individuals. Sequenced by immunoSEQ multiplex PCR; TCRdb stores in-frame clones only, minus some. The sample holds about 1.5 million clones, 98% seen once. Input material: naive CD4+ T cells sorted from blood. These receptors originate from a man aged 30 to 39 in good health. The CDR3 runs from the conserved cysteine through the conserved F or W. Each record gives: clone size, J gene, D gene, V gene, CDR3 protein, CDR3 DNA. D genes are given only for firm matches. Expanded clones are given a class, and other clones once, few, many or no size at all.

abundance: NA
j_gene: TRBJ1-2
d_gene: NA
v_gene: TRBV7-2
CDR3aa: CASSLGGASYGYTF
CDR3nt: TGTGCCAGCAGCTTAGGAGGGGCCAGCTATGGCTACACCTTC

abundance: NA
j_gene: TRBJ1-4
d_gene: NA
v_gene: TRBV15
CDR3aa: CATEDRGHSNEKLFF
CDR3nt: TGTGCCACCGAAGATAGGGGACATTCGAATGAAAAACTGTTTTTT

abundance: NA
j_gene: TRBJ2-1
d_gene: TRBD2
v_gene: TRBV7-9
CDR3aa: CASSLARTSGEQFF
CDR3nt: TGTGCCAGCAGCTTAGCGCGAACTAGCGGTGAGCAGTTCTTC

abundance: NA
j_gene: TRBJ2-7
d_gene: TRBD1
v_gene: TRBV10-3
CDR3aa: CAISSRDRVFEQYF
CDR3nt: TGTGCCATCAGCTCCCGGGACAGGGTCTTCGAGCAGTACTTC

abundance: NA
j_gene: TRBJ2-3
d_gene: NA
v_gene: TRBV7-9
CDR3aa: CASSLTGASHTDTQYF
CDR3nt: TGTGCCAGCAGCTTAACCGGGGCCTCCCACACAGATACGCAGTATTTT

abundance: NA
j_gene: TRBJ2-3
d_gene: NA
v_gene: TRBV9
CDR3aa: CASSVTGNKGADTQYF
CDR3nt: TGTGCCAGCAGCGTAACGGGGAACAAGGGCGCAGATACGCAGTATTTT

abundance: NA
j_gene: TRBJ2-1
d_gene: TRBD1
v_gene: TRBV28
CDR3aa: CASRLTGTNEQFF
CDR3nt: TGTGCCAGCAGATTGACAGGGACGAATGAGCAGTTCTTC

abundance: NA
j_gene: TRBJ2-3
d_gene: NA
v_gene: TRBV19
CDR3aa: CASSMYRRTDTQYF
CDR3nt: TGTGCCAGTAGTATGTACAGGCGCACAGATACGCAGTATTTT

abundance: NA
j_gene: TRBJ2-7
d_gene: NA
v_gene: TRBV2
CDR3aa: CASSEVLGAYEQYF
CDR3nt: TGTGCCAGCAGTGAGGTTTTAGGCGCCTACGAGCAGTACTTC

abundance: NA
j_gene: TRBJ2-1
d_gene: NA
v_gene: TRBV11-3
CDR3aa: CASSRGWGYEQFF
CDR3nt: TGTGCCAGCAGCCGAGGGTGGGGATATGAGCAGTTCTTC

abundance: NA
j_gene: TRBJ1-1
d_gene: TRBD1
v_gene: TRBV10-3
CDR3aa: CAISGGQGNTEAFF
CDR3nt: TGTGCCATCAGTGGGGGACAGGGAAACACTGAAGCTTTCTTT

abundance: NA
j_gene: TRBJ2-7
d_gene: NA
v_gene: TRBV29-1
CDR3aa: CSVVSGTPYEQYF
CDR3nt: TGCAGCGTTGTTTCCGGGACCCCCTACGAGCAGTACTTC

abundance: few
j_gene: TRBJ1-3
d_gene: TRBD1
v_gene: TRBV2
CDR3aa: CASSVGQGITIYF
CDR3nt: TGTGCCAGCAGTGTCGGACAGGGAATTACCATATATTTT

abundance: NA
j_gene: TRBJ1-5
d_gene: NA
v_gene: TRBV7-2
CDR3aa: CASSLGRLGQPQHF
CDR3nt: TGTGCCAGCAGCTTAGGACGATTAGGGCAGCCCCAGCATTTT

abundance: NA
j_gene: TRBJ2-4
d_gene: NA
v_gene: TRBV5-1
CDR3aa: CASSLFVGVTEILAKNIQYF
CDR3nt: TGCGCCAGCAGCTTGTTCGTTGGGGTAACAGAAATCCTAGCCAAAAACATTCAGTACTTC

abundance: NA
j_gene: TRBJ2-2
d_gene: NA
v_gene: TRBV7-9
CDR3aa: CASSLGSGTGELFF
CDR3nt: TGTGCCAGCAGCTTAGGCTCGGGCACCGGGGAGCTGTTTTTT

abundance: NA
j_gene: TRBJ1-1
d_gene: TRBD1
v_gene: TRBV19
CDR3aa: CASSFSRQGPTEAFF
CDR3nt: TGTGCCAGTAGTTTCTCCCGACAGGGGCCCACTGAAGCTTTCTTT

abundance: NA
j_gene: TRBJ2-1
d_gene: TRBD2
v_gene: TRBV5-4
CDR3aa: CASSLIGLAGTGSYNEQFF
CDR3nt: TGTGCCAGCAGCTTGATTGGACTAGCGGGTACCGGCTCCTACAATGAGCAGTTCTTC

abundance: few
j_gene: TRBJ2-2
d_gene: NA
v_gene: TRBV10-1
CDR3aa: CATTRSLGGELFF
CDR3nt: TGCGCCACCACCCGGAGTCTGGGCGGGGAGCTGTTTTTT

abundance: NA
j_gene: TRBJ1-5
d_gene: NA
v_gene: TRBV9
CDR3aa: CASSGGGGRQPQHF
CDR3nt: TGTGCCAGCAGCGGCGGGGGTGGCAGGCAGCCCCAGCATTTT

abundance: once
j_gene: TRBJ2-7
d_gene: TRBD2
v_gene: TRBV5-1
CDR3aa: CASSRTSGTPSYEQYF
CDR3nt: TGCGCCAGCAGTCGGACTAGCGGGACACCTTCCTACGAGCAGTACTTC

abundance: NA
j_gene: TRBJ2-2
d_gene: TRBD1
v_gene: TRBV11-3
CDR3aa: CASSSTGGAPTGELFF
CDR3nt: TGTGCCAGCAGCAGTACAGGGGGCGCACCGACCGGGGAGCTGTTTTTT

abundance: NA
j_gene: TRBJ1-2
d_gene: TRBD1
v_gene: TRBV28
CDR3aa: CASSFQLGDRGNYGYTF
CDR3nt: TGTGCCAGCAGTTTCCAGCTGGGGGACAGGGGAAACTATGGCTACACCTTC

abundance: NA
j_gene: TRBJ2-7
d_gene: TRBD1
v_gene: TRBV11-2
CDR3aa: CASSFETWDRTSSYEQYF
CDR3nt: TGTGCCAGCAGCTTTGAAACCTGGGACAGGACCAGCTCCTACGAGCAGTACTTC

abundance: NA
j_gene: TRBJ2-2
d_gene: NA
v_gene: TRBV5-1
CDR3aa: CASKYEAGELFF
CDR3nt: TGCGCCAGCAAATATGAAGCCGGGGAGCTGTTTTTT